These 27 T cell receptor beta chains were all obtained from the same sample, sequenced in a study of T-cell memory formation after mild COVID-19. TCRdb redid the calling of the 5' RACE reads with MiXCR, one entry per CDR3 protein. The table records under 650,000 distinct CDR3 sequences, under 20% of them present only once. Sequencing input: PBMCs or a T cell subset sorted from them (not recorded which). The receptors come from an adult woman who had mild COVID-19 (a few samples of this study predate the infection). Cell type and time point are not known.

This clonotype was seen a few times. The chain employs TRBV4-1 and TRBJ2-3, with 7 bases matching TRBD2. This CDR3 is built from 15 residues. The germline V gene has CDR1 MGHRA and CDR2 YSYEKL. V lost 8 bases, J lost 0 bases, and 8 bases stayed unmatched. The CDR3, as DNA: TGCGCCAGCGGACCGGCGGGGGAAAGCACAGATACGCAGTATTTT. Translated: CASGPAGESTDTQYF.

This clonotype occurred a few times. The chain joins TRBV5-5 to TRBJ2-3; D is undetermined. Between the trimmed V and J ends, which lost 4 bases and 2 bases, there was a span of 14 bases. The CDR3 contains 15 residues. Germline V lookup: CDR1 SGHKS, CDR2 YYEKEE (reference sequence). This CDR3 is CASSLGGLDTDTQYF. The CDR3 coding sequence is TGTGCCAGCAGCCTTGGTGGCCTCGACACAGATACGCAGTATTTT.

A few counts support this clonotype. The DNA of the CDR3 is TGTGCCAGCAGTTACGAGCGGGAGGTCCATACCTACGAGCAGTACTTC. Its translation: CASSYEREVHTYEQYF. The chain couples TRBV6-2 or TRBV6-3 to TRBJ2-7, with TRBD2 identical over 9 bases. V trimming: 2 bases; J trimming: 2 bases; junction bases outside the gene matches: 7. The CDR3 totals 16 residues. Germline CDR1 is MNHEY and CDR2 is SVGEGT.

A word on this clonotype: A clone one base away is much larger, so this may be a read error. This rearrangement joins TRBV15 to TRBJ2-3, with unresolved D. Per the germline V gene, CDR1 is LNHNV and CDR2 is YYDKDF (reference sequence). The CDR3 runs to 18 residues. The ends were cut back, 4 bases at V and 0 bases at J, with 20 bases in the middle. The CDR3 bases are TGTGCCACCAGCACCCAGGAGAGTCCCTTTTATAGCACAGATACGCAGTATTTT. Translated, it gives CATSTQESPFYSTDTQYF.

This chain uses TRBV7-6 with TRBJ2-1; no firm D call. CDR1 is SGHVS, CDR2 FNYEAQ, per germline. CDR3 length: 12 amino acids. V was pared by 2 bases and J by 8 bases, with 7 bases between. The CDR3 bases are TGTGCCAGCAGCTTATACCCCTATGAGCAGTTCTTC. Its translation is CASSLYPYEQFF.

This clonotype was seen at least ten times. The J gene is TRBJ2-2, the V gene TRBV7-6; TRBD1 matches 8 bases. The ends lost 6 bases at V and 4 bases at J; junction bases unmatched: 10. The germline gives CDR1 SGHVS, CDR2 FNYEAQ. The CDR3 has 16 residues. The CDR3 DNA sequence: TGTGCCAGCAGTTCCGGACAGGGCCTATTCACCGGGGAGCTGTTTTTT. Translation gives CASSSGQGLFTGELFF.

J is TRBJ2-3 and V is TRBV10-3, with D possibly called TRBD1 or TRBD2 (5 bases each). V lost 0 bases and J lost 4, with 20 bases in between. Germline CDR1 reads ENHRY; CDR2 reads SYGVKD. The length of the CDR3 is 18 residues. The CDR3 DNA is TGTGCCATCAGTGAGTCGAAGGCCCCGGGGTTGGGGCCAGATACGCAGTATTTT. It translates to CAISESKAPGLGPDTQYF.

The genes are TRBV5-1 and TRBJ2-1, with 8 bases lining up with TRBD1. The junction had 2 bases not matched to a gene; V was cut back by 4 bases and J by 8 bases. Germline assignment: CDR1 SGHRS and CDR2 YFSETQ. The CDR3 spans 12 residues. In DNA form, the CDR3 reads TGCGCCAGCAGCGTGACAGGGGATGAGCAGTTCTTC. The encoded protein is CASSVTGDEQFF.

This clonotype was seen more than once but under ten times. The chain has TRBV6-2 or TRBV6-3 and TRBJ2-7, with D perhaps being TRBD1 or TRBD2 (5 bases each). V dropped 2 bases and J dropped 0 bases, with 20 bases sitting between them. The CDR3 has 18 amino acids. Germline V gives CDR1 MNHEY, CDR2 SVGEGT. The CDR3 DNA follows: TGTGCCAGCAGTTACCCCGCTGCGGCCGGGACGTTCTCCTACGAGCAGTACTTC. It codes for CASSYPAAAGTFSYEQYF.

This chain joins TRBV19 and TRBJ1-1, with D hard to call. Trimming took off 3 bases at V and 1 base at J, with 3 bases between the two ends. The CDR3 contains 12 residues. Germline values: CDR1 LNHDA, CDR2 SQIVND (reference sequence). CDR3 DNA sequence: TGTGCCAGTAGTATTCGGAACACTGAAGCTTTCTTT. This translates into CASSIRNTEAFF.

The V gene is TRBV5-1, the J gene TRBJ2-5, with D possibly being TRBD1 (6 bases). Germline assignment: CDR1 SGHRS and CDR2 YFSETQ. V was pared by 4 bases and J by 4 bases, with 8 bases between. This CDR3 region has 12 residues. The CDR3 region has the DNA TGCGCCAGCAGCGGGGGCCCAGAGACCCAGTACTTC. This codes for CASSGGPETQYF.

The chain recombines TRBV5-1 with TRBJ2-5; possible D gene TRBD2, 6 bases. Germline V gene data show CDR1 as SGHRS and CDR2 as YFSETQ. V lost 1 base and J 5 bases, leaving 27 bases between the germline ends. There are 19 residues in the CDR3. This chain's CDR3 is CASSLYGSLRLDAPETQYF. CDR3 sequence (DNA): TGCGCCAGCAGCTTGTATGGCTCTCTGAGACTAGACGCCCCGGAGACCCAGTACTTC. Based on the CDR3 plus reference TRBV5-1 and TRBJ2-5, the full variable domain is KAGVTQTPRYLIKTRGQQVTLSCSPISGHRSVSWYQQTPGQGLQFLFEYFSETQRNKGNFPGRFSGRQFSNSRSEMNVSTLELGDSALYLCASSLYGSLRLDAPETQYFGPGTRLLVL.

The chain couples TRBV5-1 to TRBJ1-1; TRBD1 might be the D (6 bases). CDR1 is SGHRS, CDR2 YFSETQ, per germline. The CDR3 loop spans 14 amino acids. Trimming shortened V by 4 bases and J by 1 base, and 11 bases separated the two germline ends. The chain's CDR3 is CASSGGLGNTEAFF. The CDR3 DNA sequence: TGCGCCAGCAGCGGGGGCCTGGGGAACACTGAAGCTTTCTTT. The full variable domain, its missing parts supplied by reference TRBV5-1 and TRBJ1-1, is KAGVTQTPRYLIKTRGQQVTLSCSPISGHRSVSWYQQTPGQGLQFLFEYFSETQRNKGNFPGRFSGRQFSNSRSEMNVSTLELGDSALYLCASSGGLGNTEAFFGQGTRLTVV.

The genes are TRBV7-2 and TRBJ2-1; D perhaps matches TRBD2 (5 bases). The CDR3 has 13 residues. CDR1 is SGHTA and CDR2 is FQGNSA in the germline V gene. V lost 5 bases and J 7 bases, leaving 12 bases between the germline ends. In DNA form, the CDR3 reads TGTGCCAGCAGCGGCCTAACTAGTAATGAGCAGTTCTTC. Protein sequence: CASSGLTSNEQFF.

In this sample, this clonotype turned up a few times. V is TRBV7-3 and J is TRBJ2-7; D remains unclear. The CDR3 has 15 amino acids. Germline lookup yields CDR1 SGHTA and CDR2 FQGTGA. V was trimmed by 1 base and J by 1 base, leaving 11 bases between them. This CDR3 reads CASSLKGIGSYEQYF. The DNA of the CDR3 is TGTGCCAGCAGCTTAAAAGGGATTGGATCCTACGAGCAGTACTTC.

This clonotype has only a few counts. This sequence joins TRBV29-1 and TRBJ1-2; perhaps TRBD1 as D (5 bases). Germline V lookup: CDR1 SQVTM, CDR2 ANQGSEA. The length of the CDR3 is 15 residues. The V and J ends lost 2 bases and 4 bases respectively, with 17 bases between them. This chain's CDR3 is CSVENFRRGGYGYTF. Here the CDR3 DNA reads TGCAGCGTTGAAAATTTCCGGAGGGGAGGCTATGGCTACACCTTC.

This clonotype was observed a handful of times. The V call is TRBV2, the J call TRBJ2-2; 7 bases line up with TRBD1. Germline V CDR1 and CDR2: SNHLY, FYNNEI. V lost 8 bases, J lost 2 bases, and 5 bases stayed unmatched. This CDR3 is built from 14 residues. Here the CDR3 reads CASRDSENTGELFF. CDR3 DNA sequence: TGTGCCAGCCGGGACAGCGAAAACACCGGGGAGCTGTTTTTT.

The rearrangement links TRBV20-1 to TRBJ2-2, with 7 bases matching TRBD2. Germline loops: CDR1 DFQATT, CDR2 SNEGSKA (reference sequence). V lost 2 bases and J lost 1; bases outside the gene matches: 4. CDR3 length equals 15 residues. The CDR3 sequence is CSARMSGKNTGELFF. The CDR3, as DNA: TGCAGTGCTAGAATGAGCGGGAAGAACACCGGGGAGCTGTTTTTT.

This clonotype occurred a few times. The V call is TRBV5-3, the J call TRBJ2-6; D may be TRBD2 (6 bases). TRBV5-3 is marked as an open reading frame, function uncertain. The CDR3 has 17 amino acids. Trimming removed 0 bases at V and 1 base at J, with 11 bases between. The DNA of the CDR3 is TGTGCCAGAAGCTTGGTAGCGGACGAATCTGGGGCCAACGTCCTGACTTTC. It is translated as CARSLVADESGANVLTF.

V usage is TRBV5-1 and J usage is TRBJ2-2; possible D gene TRBD1, 6 bases. V lost 0 bases to trimming and J lost 0 bases, with 15 bases between them. Per germline, CDR1 SGHRS and CDR2 YFSETQ. The CDR3 is 18 residues long. The CDR3 DNA is TGCGCCAGCAGCTTGGACCAGAGGACAGCCACGAACACCGGGGAGCTGTTTTTT. This translates into CASSLDQRTATNTGELFF. Full variable domain (rest looked up from reference TRBV5-1 and TRBJ2-2): KAGVTQTPRYLIKTRGQQVTLSCSPISGHRSVSWYQQTPGQGLQFLFEYFSETQRNKGNFPGRFSGRQFSNSRSEMNVSTLELGDSALYLCASSLDQRTATNTGELFFGEGSRLTVL.

The gene calls are TRBV5-5 and TRBJ2-7; 9 bases map to TRBD1. V was pared by 4 bases and J by 0 bases, with 5 bases of the junction left unmatched. Germline-derived CDR1 and CDR2 are SGHKS and YYEKEE (reference sequence). CDR3 length equals 15 residues. Here the CDR3 DNA reads TGTGCCAGCAGCCCTGGACAGGGGTACTCCTACGAGCAGTACTTC. Protein product: CASSPGQGYSYEQYF.

This clonotype has at least ten counts. The chain uses TRBV7-2 and TRBJ2-1; D is undetermined. CDR3 length equals 11 residues. Germline V gene lookup returns CDR1 SGHTA and CDR2 FQGNSA. The germline V and J ends were trimmed by 5 bases and 4 bases, with 3 bases remaining between them. CDR3 residues: CASSEYNEQFF. DNA of the CDR3: TGTGCCAGCAGCGAATACAATGAGCAGTTCTTC.

The chain recombines TRBV9 with TRBJ2-3, with D perhaps matching TRBD1 or TRBD2 (5 bases each). V lost 1 base, J lost 5 bases, and 11 bases lay in between. This CDR3 has 14 amino acids. Germline V gene data show CDR1 as SGDLS and CDR2 as YYNGEE. The CDR3 DNA follows: TGTGCCAGCAGCGTATCGCAGGGACGAGATACGCAGTATTTT. This codes for CASSVSQGRDTQYF. Together with reference TRBV9 and TRBJ2-3, the CDR3 gives the full variable domain: DSGVTQTPKHLITATGQRVTLRCSPRSGDLSVYWYQQSLDQGLQFLIQYYNGEERAKGNILERFSAQQFPDLHSELNLSSLELGDSALYFCASSVSQGRDTQYFGPGTRLTVL.

This chain joins TRBV30 and TRBJ1-5; D perhaps matches TRBD1 (6 bases). The CDR3 spans 14 residues. V dropped 2 bases and J dropped 2 bases, with 10 bases sitting between them. Germline V gene sequence: CDR1 GTSNPN, CDR2 SVGIG (reference sequence). This CDR3 reads CAWSRAGGNQPQHF. Here the CDR3 DNA reads TGTGCCTGGAGTAGGGCAGGGGGCAATCAGCCCCAGCATTTT.

The chain combines TRBV7-3 with TRBJ2-7, with TRBD2 matching 12 bases. Germline CDR1 is SGHTA and CDR2 is FQGTGA. The trim removed 5 bases at V and 5 bases at J, leaving 13 bases unmatched. CDR3 length: 17 residues. The CDR3 DNA follows: TGTGCCAGCAGCCTATCGCGTCCGGGACTAGCGGGCGACGAGCAGTACTTC. This encodes CASSLSRPGLAGDEQYF.

This clonotype was observed a handful of times. This sequence joins TRBV9 and TRBJ2-5, with D unclear. Trimming stripped 0 bases from V and 5 bases from J, with 8 bases between. CDR1 is SGDLS and CDR2 is YYNGEE in the germline V gene. The CDR3 runs 13 residues. The CDR3 sequence is CASSVVSFETQYF. The DNA of the CDR3 is TGTGCCAGCAGCGTAGTAAGTTTTGAGACCCAGTACTTC.

This chain connects TRBV7-3 to TRBJ2-2; 9 bases match TRBD2. Germline CDR1 is SGHTA and CDR2 is FQGTGA. There are 16 residues in the CDR3. V was pared by 2 bases and J by 5 bases, with 6 bases of the junction left unmatched. The CDR3 loop reads CASSLYAGGWTGELFF. CDR3 DNA sequence: TGTGCCAGCAGCTTATACGCGGGAGGGTGGACCGGGGAGCTGTTTTTT.